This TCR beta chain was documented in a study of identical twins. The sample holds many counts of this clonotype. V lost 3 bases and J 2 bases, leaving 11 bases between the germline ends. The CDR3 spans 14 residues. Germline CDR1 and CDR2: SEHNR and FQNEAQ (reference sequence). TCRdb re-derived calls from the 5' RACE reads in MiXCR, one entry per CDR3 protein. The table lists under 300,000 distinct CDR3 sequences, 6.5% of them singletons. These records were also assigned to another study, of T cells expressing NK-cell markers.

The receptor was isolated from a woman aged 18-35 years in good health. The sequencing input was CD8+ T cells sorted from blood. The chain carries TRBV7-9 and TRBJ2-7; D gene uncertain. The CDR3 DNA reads TGTGCCAGCAGCTTCGACATATACCCCTACGAGCAGTACTTC. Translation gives CASSFDIYPYEQYF.